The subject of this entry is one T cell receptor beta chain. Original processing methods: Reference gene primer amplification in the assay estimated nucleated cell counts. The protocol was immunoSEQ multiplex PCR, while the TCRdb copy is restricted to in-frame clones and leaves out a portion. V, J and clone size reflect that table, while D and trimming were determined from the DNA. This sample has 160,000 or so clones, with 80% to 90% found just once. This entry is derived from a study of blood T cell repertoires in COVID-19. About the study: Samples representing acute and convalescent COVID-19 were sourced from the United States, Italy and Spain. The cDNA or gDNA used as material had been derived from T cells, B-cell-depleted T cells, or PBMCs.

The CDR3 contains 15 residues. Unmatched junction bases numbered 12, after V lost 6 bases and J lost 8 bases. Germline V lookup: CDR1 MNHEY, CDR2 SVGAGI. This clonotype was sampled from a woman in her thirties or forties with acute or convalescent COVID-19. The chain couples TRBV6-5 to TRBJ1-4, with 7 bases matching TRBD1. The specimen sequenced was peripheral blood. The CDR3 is CASSTLQGFREKLFF. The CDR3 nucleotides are TGTGCCAGCAGCACCCTACAGGGGTTCCGCGAAAAACTGTTTTTT.